This TCR beta chain emerged from a study of OX40 agonist ivuxolimab in advanced cancers. For the wider study: Ivuxolimab was a fully human IgG2 agonistic monoclonal antibody targeting the costimulatory receptor OX40 (CD134). Intravenous ivuxolimab was administered to patients every 2 weeks at six dose levels: 0.01, 0.1, 0.3, 1.5, 3 and 10 mg/kg. Of the roughly 51 patients in dose escalation, about 20 had hepatocellular carcinoma, about 15 had melanoma, 9 had renal cell carcinoma and 9 had head and neck cancer. A male proportion of roughly 85% and a mean age of approximately 60 years, ranging from 23 to 79, were recorded for the dose-escalation cohort. Patients were allowed to have had prior anti-PD-1, anti-PD-L1 or anti-CTLA-4 therapy, and more than 35% of the dose-escalation patients had been treated with checkpoint inhibitors. Partial responses occurred in three dose-escalation patients: two with cutaneous melanoma and one with hepatocellular carcinoma. The point of sequencing TCRbeta in the periphery was to test whether ivuxolimab changed TCR sequence diversity and drove clonal T-cell expansion. The monotherapy dose-escalation portion (N = 52 patients) of the phase I ivuxolimab trial is reported in the paper. Broad study findings and their caveats: In the 0.1-3.0 mg/kg groups, partial responders were among the patients with the lowest normalized peripheral clonal expansion, particularly in CD8+ T cells. Low levels of normalized T-cell clonal expansion were also shown by some nonresponding patients. Clonal expansion of both CD4+ and CD8+ blood T cells was observed from baseline to week 6 at doses 0.1 to 3.0 mg/kg. On average, CD8+ T cells showed more expanded clones than CD4+ T cells after ivuxolimab. The antigen specificity of the peripheral T cells that underwent clonal expansion was not determined.

Genomic DNA was isolated from the sorted cells so that the TCRbeta CDR3 region could be sequenced. The immunoSEQ Assay was used for sequencing of TCRbeta CDR3 regions. TCRdb holds this immuneACCESS table with in-frame rearrangements only. Some clones are missing; in checked studies, unresolved V genes explain under half, and the rest has no known cause. The sample table shows 90,000 to 100,000 clones, and 75% to 90% are seen once. The ten most abundant clones make up 0.82% of the sample. From a lookup of the germline V gene, CDR1 and CDR2 are MGHRA and YSYEKL. Trimming accounts for 3 bases at V and 8 bases at J, while the number of junction bases matched to no gene is 7. The CDR3 has 15 amino acids, counting the end cysteine and phenylalanine. Of the read, only the CDR3 DNA is kept; its 45 bases are in frame from base 1. To note about this clone: The antigen it binds to is not known. It has no much larger one-base neighbor in the sample; base qualities were not kept.

The trial excluded patients who had a history of autoimmune disease or who were on systemic immunosuppression. Peripheral blood for TCR sequencing was collected from all dose cohorts at baseline, on cycle 4 day 1, and on cycle 7 day 1. Samples came from an open-label, multicenter, first-in-human phase I dose-escalation trial of ivuxolimab. The trial enrolled adults with locally advanced or metastatic head and neck squamous cell, hepatocellular, melanoma or renal cell carcinoma. CD4+ and CD8+ T cells were sorted separately from peripheral blood before TCR sequencing. This chain is built from TRBV4-1 and TRBJ1-3; the junction holds 10 bases that match TRBD1. Sequencing used CD4+ or CD8+ T cells sorted from blood, obtained in a trial of the OX40 agonist ivuxolimab. This clonotype was obtained from an adult with an advanced solid tumor such as melanoma, head and neck, liver or kidney cancer. The DNA sequence is TGCGCCAGCAGCCAGGCGACAGGGGGCACGGACACCATATATTTT. Its translation reads: CASSQATGGTDTIYF.